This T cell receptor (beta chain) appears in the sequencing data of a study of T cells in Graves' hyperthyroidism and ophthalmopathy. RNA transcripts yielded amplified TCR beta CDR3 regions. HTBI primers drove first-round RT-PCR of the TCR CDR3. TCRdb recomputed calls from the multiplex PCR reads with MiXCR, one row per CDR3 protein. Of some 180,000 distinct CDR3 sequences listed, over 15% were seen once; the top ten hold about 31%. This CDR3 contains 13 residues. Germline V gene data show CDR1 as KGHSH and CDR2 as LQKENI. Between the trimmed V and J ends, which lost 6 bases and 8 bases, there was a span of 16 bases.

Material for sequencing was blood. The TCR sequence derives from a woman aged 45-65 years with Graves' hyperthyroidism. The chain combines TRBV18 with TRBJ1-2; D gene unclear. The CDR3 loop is CASSPTAVQGYTF. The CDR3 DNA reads TGTGCCAGCTCCCCCACCGCCGTTCAGGGCTACACCTTC.